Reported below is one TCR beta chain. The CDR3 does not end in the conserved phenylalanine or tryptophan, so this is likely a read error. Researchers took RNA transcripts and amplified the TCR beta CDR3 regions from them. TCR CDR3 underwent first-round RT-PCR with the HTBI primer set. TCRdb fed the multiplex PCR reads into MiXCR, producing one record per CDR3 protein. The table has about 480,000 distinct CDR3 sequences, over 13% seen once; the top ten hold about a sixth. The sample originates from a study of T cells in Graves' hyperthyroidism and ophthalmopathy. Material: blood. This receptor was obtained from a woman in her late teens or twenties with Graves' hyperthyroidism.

This CDR3 is CASTGGGGYTI. CDR3 sequence (DNA): TGTGCCAGTACTGGCGGGGGTGGCTACACCATC. The V gene is TRBV19, the J gene TRBJ1-2; D perhaps matches TRBD1 (5 bases). Trimming took off 7 bases at V and 7 bases at J, with 10 bases between the two ends. The V gene's germline CDR1 is LNHDA and CDR2 SQIVND (reference sequence). The CDR3 sequence is 11 residues long.